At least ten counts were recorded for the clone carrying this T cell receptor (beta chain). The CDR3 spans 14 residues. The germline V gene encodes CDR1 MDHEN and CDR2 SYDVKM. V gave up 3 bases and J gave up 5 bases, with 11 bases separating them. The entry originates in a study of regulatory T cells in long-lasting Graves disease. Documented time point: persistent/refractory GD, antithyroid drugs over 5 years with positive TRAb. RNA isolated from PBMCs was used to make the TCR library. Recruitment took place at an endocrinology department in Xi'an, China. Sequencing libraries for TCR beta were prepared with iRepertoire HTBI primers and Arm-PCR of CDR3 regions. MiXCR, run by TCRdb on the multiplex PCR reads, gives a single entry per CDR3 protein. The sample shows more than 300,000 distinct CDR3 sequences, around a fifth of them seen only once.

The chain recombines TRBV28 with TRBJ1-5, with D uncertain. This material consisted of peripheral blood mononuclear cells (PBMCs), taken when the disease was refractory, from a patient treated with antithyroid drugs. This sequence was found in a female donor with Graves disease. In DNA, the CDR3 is TGTGCCAGCAGTTTTTACCGGTTCGATCAGCCCCAGCATTTT. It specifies CASSFYRFDQPQHF.